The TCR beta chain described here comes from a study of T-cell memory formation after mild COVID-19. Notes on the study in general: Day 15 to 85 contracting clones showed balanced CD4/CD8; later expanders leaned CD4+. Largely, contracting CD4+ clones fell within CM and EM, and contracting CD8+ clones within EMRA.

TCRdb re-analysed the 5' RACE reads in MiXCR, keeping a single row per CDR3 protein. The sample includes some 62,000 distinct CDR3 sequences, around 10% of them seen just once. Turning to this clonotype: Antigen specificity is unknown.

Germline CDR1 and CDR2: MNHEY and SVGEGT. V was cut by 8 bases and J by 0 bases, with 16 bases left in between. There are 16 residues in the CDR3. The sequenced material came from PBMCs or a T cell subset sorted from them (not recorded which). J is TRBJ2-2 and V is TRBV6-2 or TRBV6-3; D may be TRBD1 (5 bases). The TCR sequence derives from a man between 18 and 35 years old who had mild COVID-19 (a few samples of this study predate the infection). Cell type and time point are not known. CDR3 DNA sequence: TGTGCCAGCCGTCCCGCCGGACATTCGAACACCGGGGAGCTGTTTTTT. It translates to CASRPAGHSNTGELFF.